Listed below are T cell receptor beta chains from one sample, sequenced in a study of blood T cell repertoires in COVID-19. The protocol was immunoSEQ multiplex PCR, while the TCRdb copy is restricted to in-frame clones and leaves out a portion. The sample holds roughly 25,000 clones; 80% to 85% are singletons and the top ten take approximately 6.1%. The sequenced sample consisted of peripheral blood. These receptors were taken from a man aged 70-80 years with acute or convalescent COVID-19. CDR3s include the opening cysteine and the closing phenylalanine or tryptophan. D genes are given only for firm matches. The size field is filled for only some rows; it gives once, few, many or a size class.

clone size	V gene	J gene	CDR3 length	D gene	CDR3 DNA	CDR3 protein
.	TRBV24-1	TRBJ1-4	14	.	TGTGCCACCAGTGACGCGGGGGGCGGGGAAAAACTGTTTTTT	CATSDAGGGEKLFF
.	TRBV7-3	TRBJ1-2	13	.	TGTGCCAGCAGCTCAGACCCCACCGGGGGCTACACCTTC	CASSSDPTGGYTF
once	TRBV10-3	TRBJ2-2	15	.	TGTGCCATCAGTGAGTCGGCAGGGGGGCCCGGGGAGCTGTTTTTT	CAISESAGGPGELFF
.	TRBV2	TRBJ2-3	15	TRBD2	TGTGCCAGCAGTGAAGGACTAGCGGGGCCGTATACGCAGTATTTT	CASSEGLAGPYTQYF
.	TRBV5-1	TRBJ2-5	17	TRBD1	TGCGCCAGCAGCTTGGACAGGGGGCAGACCCTACAAGAGACCCAGTACTTC	CASSLDRGQTLQETQYF
.	TRBV18	TRBJ2-1	14	.	TGTGCCAGCTCACTTACGACATCGGGGGACGAGCAGTTCTTC	CASSLTTSGDEQFF
.	TRBV29-1	TRBJ2-5	14	TRBD2	TGCAGCGTTGGGGCGGGAGGGTGGCAAGAGACCCAGTACTTC	CSVGAGGWQETQYF
few	TRBV18	TRBJ2-7	15	TRBD2	TGTGCCAGCTCACCACCGCGGGGGGCCTCCTACGAGCAGTACTTC	CASSPPRGASYEQYF
.	TRBV7-6	TRBJ2-3	16	.	TGTGCCAGCAGCTCCGGCGTCAGCGGATACACAGATACGCAGTATTTT	CASSSGVSGYTDTQYF
.	TRBV7-6	TRBJ2-2	16	TRBD1	TGTGCCAGCAGCTCCAAGACAGGGGCGCTCACCGGGGAGCTGTTTTTT	CASSSKTGALTGELFF
once	TRBV24-1	TRBJ1-3	15	.	TGTGCCACCAGTGATTCAAGGGGGTCTGGAAACACCATATATTTT	CATSDSRGSGNTIYF
.	TRBV4-1	TRBJ2-1	13	.	TGCGCCAGCAGCCAGCGACAGTACAATGAGCAGTTCTTC	CASSQRQYNEQFF
once	TRBV18	TRBJ2-1	16	.	TGTGCCAGCTCATTAGACATGATAAGCTCCTACAATGAGCAGTTCTTC	CASSLDMISSYNEQFF
.	TRBV12-3/TRBV12-4	TRBJ1-1	13	.	TGTGCCAGCAGTTTCCGACAGAACACTGAAGCTTTCTTT	CASSFRQNTEAFF
.	TRBV19	TRBJ2-1	17	TRBD2	TGTGCCAGTAGTCCTAGACCGGGACTAGCGAGAGACAATGAGCAGTTCTTC	CASSPRPGLARDNEQFF
.	TRBV19	TRBJ2-3	14	.	TGTGCCAGTACTGACAGACCCCTTTTGGATACGCAGTATTTT	CASTDRPLLDTQYF
.	TRBV5-1	TRBJ1-3	16	.	TGCGCCAGCAGCTTGGCCTTCACAGGCTCTGGAAACACCATATATTTT	CASSLAFTGSGNTIYF
.	TRBV7-8	TRBJ1-1	13	TRBD1	TGTGCCAGCAGCCAGACAGGGGGGACTGAAGCTTTCTTT	CASSQTGGTEAFF
.	TRBV7-3	TRBJ2-5	16	TRBD2	TGTGCCAGCAGCAAACGACCGGGACTAGCAACGGAGACCCAGTACTTC	CASSKRPGLATETQYF
.	TRBV19	TRBJ1-6	15	.	TGTGCCAGTAGTTCGGCGGGGGCTTATAATTCACCCCTCCACTTT	CASSSAGAYNSPLHF
.	TRBV5-1	TRBJ1-2	13	.	TGCGCCAGCAGCGGGGCCTGGAGCTATGGCTACACCTTC	CASSGAWSYGYTF
once	TRBV5-1	TRBJ1-5	15	.	TGCGCCAGCAGCTTGGCTCCTCTACAGTATCAGCCCCAGCATTTT	CASSLAPLQYQPQHF
once	TRBV5-1	TRBJ2-2	12	TRBD1	TGCGCCAGCAGCAAGACAGGGTATGGGCTGTTTTTT	CASSKTGYGLFF
.	TRBV7-6	TRBJ2-7	16	.	TGTGCCAGCAGCTTAGCAGCCACAGGGAGCTCCTACGAGCAGTACTTC	CASSLAATGSSYEQYF
few	TRBV2	TRBJ2-5	14	.	TGTGCCAGCAGTGAGGTTCGTCCCCAAGCGACCCAGTACTTC	CASSEVRPQATQYF
.	TRBV30	TRBJ2-5	14	TRBD1	TGTGCCTGGAGTTCCGGGACAGGTTTTGAGACCCAGTACTTC	CAWSSGTGFETQYF
once	TRBV5-1	TRBJ2-7	13	.	TGCGCCAGCAGCTTGGAAATAGCTCCCTTCCAGTACTTC	CASSLEIAPFQYF
.	TRBV12-5	TRBJ1-1	17	.	TGTGCTAGTGGTAAAGACCCCCGTCGAGGAGCGAACACTGAAGCTTTCTTT	CASGKDPRRGANTEAFF
once	TRBV9	TRBJ1-3	14	.	TGTGCCAGCAGCTTCGGTTTCTCTGGAAACACCATATATTTT	CASSFGFSGNTIYF
.	TRBV6-6	TRBJ1-3	17	.	TGTGCCAGCAGTCCCCGAGCAGGGTTTCGGTCTGGAAACACCATATATTTT	CASSPRAGFRSGNTIYF
.	TRBV18	TRBJ2-7	14	TRBD1	TGTGCCAGCTCGGCCCCAGCAGGGGGTGATGAGCAGTACTTC	CASSAPAGGDEQYF
.	TRBV5-4	TRBJ1-2	14	TRBD1	TGTGCCAGCAGCGACCCGGGACAGACCTATGGCTACACCTTC	CASSDPGQTYGYTF
.	TRBV19	TRBJ1-2	19	TRBD1	TGTGCCAGTAGTAGACAATGGGGACAGCCAGTCCGGAGGGTCTATGGCTACACCTTC	CASSRQWGQPVRRVYGYTF
.	TRBV18	TRBJ1-1	12	.	TGTGCCAGCTCACCAGAGGGCTCTGAAGCTTTCTTT	CASSPEGSEAFF
few	TRBV6-5	TRBJ2-1	15	TRBD1	TGTGCCAGCAGTCGTTGGACAGGGGGAAGTAATGAGCAGTTCTTC	CASSRWTGGSNEQFF